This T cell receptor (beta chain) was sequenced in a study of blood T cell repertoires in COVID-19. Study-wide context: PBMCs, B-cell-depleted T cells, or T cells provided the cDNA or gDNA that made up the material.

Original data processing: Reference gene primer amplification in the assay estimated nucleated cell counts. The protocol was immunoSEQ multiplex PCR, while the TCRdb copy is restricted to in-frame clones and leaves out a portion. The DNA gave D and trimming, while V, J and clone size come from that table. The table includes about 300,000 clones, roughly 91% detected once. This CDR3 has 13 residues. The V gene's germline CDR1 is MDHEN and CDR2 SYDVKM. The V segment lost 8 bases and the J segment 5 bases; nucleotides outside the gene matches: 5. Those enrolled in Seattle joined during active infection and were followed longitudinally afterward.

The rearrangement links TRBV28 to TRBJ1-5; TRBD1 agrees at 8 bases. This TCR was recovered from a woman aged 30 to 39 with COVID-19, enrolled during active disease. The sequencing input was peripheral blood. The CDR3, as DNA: TGTGCCAGCCGAGGACAGGGATATCAGCCCCAGCATTTT. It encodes CASRGQGYQPQHF.